This T cell receptor (beta chain) was retrieved from a study of shared clonotypes between healthy human individuals. Study at large: Per donor, CD8 memory used one plate, CD8 naive used two, CD4 memory used three and CD4 naive used three.

Positively selected for CCR7, the CD45RO-negative cells used as naive CD8 cells excluded terminally differentiated effector memory CD45RA+ cells. Profiled with immunoSEQ multiplex PCR; TCRdb holds only in-frame clones, not every one. The sample includes about 680,000 clones, 92% of them seen just once. Study observations and caveats: Some clonotypes were shared by all four sorted-subset donors, while others were not shared. The non-shared ones had lower generation probabilities than the shared ones.

Between the trimmed V and J ends, which lost 0 bases and 3 bases, there was a span of 24 bases. Germline V gives CDR1 SGHTA, CDR2 FQGNSA. This CDR3 spans 19 amino acids. With regard to this clone: What it binds is not known.

The rearrangement links TRBV7-2 to TRBJ2-7; possibly TRBD2 for D (6 bases). The sequence was obtained from a man aged 30-40 years in good health. The sequencing sample was made of naive CD8+ T cells sorted from blood. The CDR3 protein is CASSLASWRELKPSYEQYF. The CDR3 region has the DNA TGTGCCAGCAGCTTAGCGAGTTGGCGGGAATTGAAACCCAGCTACGAGCAGTACTTC. Full variable domain (rest looked up from reference TRBV7-2 and TRBJ2-7): GAGVSQSPSNKVTEKGKDVELRCDPISGHTALYWYRQSLGQGLEFLIYFQGNSAPDKSGLPSDRFSAERTGGSVSTLTIQRTQQEDSAVYLCASSLASWRELKPSYEQYFGPGTRLTVT.